This entry lists 19 T cell receptor beta chains sequenced from one sample in a study of blood T cells in healthy people across ages (dated by TCRdb to the mid-2010s). The library was obtained by 5' RACE. The reads were generated on an Illumina HiSeq 2500. The second PCR ran for roughly 7 to 12 cycles and used a J-beta primer mix along with a sample-barcoded 5' primer. Using fastp at Q25 and MiXCR, TCRdb reprocessed the public reads and kept productive beta chains. Rows are unified per CDR3 protein, each entry keeping the most common DNA and genes. This sample holds roughly 800,000 distinct CDR3 sequences; over 45% were observed only once. The ten largest clones capture roughly 22% of the sample. The source material was blood. All receptors derive from a young man in good health.

The chain joins TRBV12-3 or TRBV12-4 to TRBJ2-1, with TRBD2 matching 8 bases. The ends lost 5 bases at V and 8 bases at J; junction bases unmatched: 14. There are 16 residues in the CDR3. CDR3 sequence: CASSPGSGRENDEQFF. The CDR3 DNA sequence: TGTGCCAGCAGTCCTGGGTCCGGGAGGGAGAACGATGAGCAGTTCTTC.

This clonotype was seen once. J is TRBJ2-3 and V is TRBV2; 11 bases map to TRBD2. CDR1 SNHLY and CDR2 FYNNEI come from the germline V gene. V shed 8 bases and J 14 bases; nucleotides not matched to a gene: 9. This CDR3 is built from 12 residues. CDR3 region: CASRGLAAHGYF. CDR3 nucleotides: TGTGCCAGCCGGGGACTAGCGGCCCACGGGTATTTT. The full variable domain, rest sourced from reference TRBV2 and TRBJ2-3, is EPEVTQTPSHQVTQMGQEVILRCVPISNHLYFYWYRQILGQKVEFLVSFYNNEISEKSEIFDDQFSVERPDGSNFTLKIRSTKLEDSAMYFCASRGLAAHGYFGPGTRLTVL.

This clonotype was seen a single time. The chain carries TRBV6-1 and TRBJ1-2, with 7 bases fitting TRBD1. The CDR3 spans 16 residues. V was pared by 2 bases and J by 5 bases, with 11 bases of the junction left unmatched. Germline V CDR1 and CDR2: MNHNS, SASEGT. DNA of the CDR3: TGTGCCAGCAGTGAATACGGGGACAGAATGATTTATGGCTACACCTTC. It codes for CASSEYGDRMIYGYTF.

The chain recombines TRBV2 with TRBJ2-4; D tentatively reads TRBD1 or TRBD2 (5 bases each). The end of the DNA aligns better with TRBJ2-5, so the J call may be wrong. Germline CDR1 reads SNHLY; CDR2 reads FYNNEI. The CDR3 spans 15 residues. The CDR3 region has the DNA TGTGCCAGCAGTGAGGGACGAGAGAGAACGGGGACCCAGTACTTC. Protein sequence: CASSEGRERTGTQYF.

The chain carries TRBV20-1 and TRBJ1-2; TRBD1 agrees at 8 bases. Trimming at V came to 6 bases and at J to 5 bases, leaving 8 bases not matched to a gene. Germline V CDR1 and CDR2: DFQATT, SNEGSKA (reference sequence). The CDR3 sequence is 13 residues long. CDR3 DNA sequence: TGCAGTGCCCGACACAGGGGGAGTTATGGCTACACCTTC. The encoded protein is CSARHRGSYGYTF.

J is TRBJ1-6 and V is TRBV11-1; no firm D call. The length of the CDR3 is 14 residues. V shed 3 bases and J shed 8 bases, with 11 bases lying between them. Germline CDR1 reads SGHAT; CDR2 reads FQDESV (reference sequence). The chain's CDR3 is CASSFTLADSPLHF. CDR3 bases: TGTGCCAGCAGCTTCACACTGGCAGATTCACCCCTCCACTTT.

The genes are TRBV7-2 and TRBJ2-7; 9 bases are shared with TRBD1. CDR3 size: 15 residues. The trim removed 1 base at V and 5 bases at J, leaving 6 bases unmatched. CDR1 and CDR2 (germline): SGHTA, FQGNSA. The CDR3 sequence is CASSLEGTGRNEQYF. For the CDR3, the DNA is TGTGCCAGCAGCTTAGAAGGGACAGGGAGGAACGAGCAGTACTTC.

This clonotype showed up just a few times. The chain recombines TRBV20-1 with TRBJ2-5; the D gene is possibly TRBD2 (6 bases). From germline, CDR1 is DFQATT and CDR2 SNEGSKA (reference sequence). V dropped 2 bases and J dropped 11 bases, with 12 bases sitting between them. CDR3 size: 11 residues. In DNA, the CDR3 is TGCAGTGCTAGACTAGCGACTGAGCAGTACTTC. Translated, it gives CSARLATEQYF.

V usage is TRBV9 and J usage is TRBJ1-2; D call uncertain. The CDR3 is 15 residues long. Germline V gene lookup returns CDR1 SGDLS and CDR2 YYNGEE. V was clipped by 0 bases and J by 5 bases, with 14 bases between them. The CDR3: CASSVDMEGSYGYTF. CDR3 DNA: TGTGCCAGCAGCGTAGATATGGAGGGTTCTTATGGCTACACCTTC.

The V gene is TRBV12-3 or TRBV12-4, the J gene TRBJ2-7, with unresolved D. The CDR3 totals 12 residues. Trimming shortened V by 5 bases and J by 5 bases, and 10 bases separated the two germline ends. The CDR3 DNA is TGTGCCAGCAGTCCCCGGATTGACGAGCAGTACTTC. Amino acids: CASSPRIDEQYF.

The chain couples TRBV4-2 to TRBJ2-3, with D perhaps assigned TRBD1 or TRBD2 (6 bases each). CDR3 length equals 17 residues. The V gene lost 0 bases and the J gene lost 2 bases, with 15 bases spanning the gap. Per germline, CDR1 LGHNA and CDR2 YNFKEQ. The CDR3 region has the DNA TGTGCCAGCAGCCAAGAGGGGCGACGGGGGCTCACAGATACGCAGTATTTT. Translation gives CASSQEGRRGLTDTQYF.

This clonotype has a handful of counts. The chain couples TRBV7-2 to TRBJ1-1, with D uncertain. Germline-derived CDR1 and CDR2 are SGHTA and FQGNSA. V was clipped by 1 base and J by 0 bases, with 6 bases between them. This CDR3 is built from 14 residues. The CDR3 coding sequence is TGTGCCAGCAGCTTAGGTACTATGAACACTGAAGCTTTCTTT. Translated, it gives CASSLGTMNTEAFF.

With regard to this clonotype: One junction end disagrees with the germline gene, perhaps due to a read error. V and J are TRBV6-1 and TRBJ2-3; possible D gene TRBD1, 6 bases. Germline V CDR1 and CDR2: MNHNS, SASEGT. The CDR3 sequence is 15 residues long. CDR3 coding DNA: TGTGCCAGCAGTGAAGGGACAGTAAGCACAGATACGCGGTATTTT. Translation gives CASSEGTVSTDTRYF.

This clonotype showed up just a few times. This sequence joins TRBV25-1 and TRBJ1-2, with TRBD1 matching 7 bases. From germline, CDR1 is MGHDK and CDR2 SYGVNS. CDR3 length equals 12 residues. V shed 6 bases and J 8 bases; nucleotides not matched to a gene: 6. This chain's CDR3 is CASSRDRVGYTF. Written as DNA, the CDR3 is TGTGCCAGCAGCCGGGACAGAGTAGGCTACACCTTC.

The V gene is TRBV20-1, the J gene TRBJ1-2; TRBD1 aligns across 7 bases. The CDR3 contains 12 residues. Germline V CDR1 and CDR2: DFQATT, SNEGSKA (reference sequence). V trimming: 1 base; J trimming: 6 bases; junction bases outside the gene matches: 2. The CDR3 sequence: CSARGQGDGYTF. CDR3 bases: TGCAGTGCTAGAGGACAGGGAGATGGCTACACCTTC.

This clonotype was seen a few times. V and J are TRBV14 and TRBJ1-1; D is unclear. CDR1 SGHDN and CDR2 FVKESK come from the germline V gene. V lost 1 base and J lost 4, with 7 bases in between. The CDR3 has 13 amino acids. The CDR3 nucleotides read TGTGCCAGCAGCCAAGTCGCTGTCACTGAAGCTTTCTTT. Protein: CASSQVAVTEAFF.

This clonotype was found a few times. The V call is TRBV15, the J call TRBJ2-5; D perhaps matches TRBD2 (5 bases). The assigned J gene may be wrong: the sequence end matches TRBJ2-7 better. This CDR3 comprises 14 residues. Germline CDR1 LNHNV, CDR2 YYDKDF (reference sequence). CDR3 amino acids: CATSFSLGSYEQYF. As DNA, the CDR3 is TGTGCCACCAGCTTTAGTCTGGGGAGCTACGAGCAGTACTTC.

Only a few counts were recorded for this clonotype. This chain uses TRBV7-2 with TRBJ1-2; TRBD1 matches at 9 bases. The V gene end was trimmed by 0 bases and the J gene end by 8 bases; junction bases not matched to a gene: 10. Germline CDR1 reads SGHTA; CDR2 reads FQGNSA. This CDR3 has 16 amino acids. The chain's CDR3 is CASSLASTGTGIGYTF. The CDR3 bases are TGTGCCAGCAGCTTAGCATCAACCGGGACAGGGATAGGCTACACCTTC.

The chain links TRBV20-1 to TRBJ2-3; 11 bases line up with TRBD2. From germline, CDR1 is DFQATT and CDR2 SNEGSKA (reference sequence). This CDR3 is 17 amino acids long. Trimming cost V 5 bases and J 5 bases; bases outside gene matches: 15. DNA for the CDR3: TGCAGTGCTGGTAGCCAACGACTAGCGGGGCATAGAGATACGCAGTATTTT. This codes for CSAGSQRLAGHRDTQYF.